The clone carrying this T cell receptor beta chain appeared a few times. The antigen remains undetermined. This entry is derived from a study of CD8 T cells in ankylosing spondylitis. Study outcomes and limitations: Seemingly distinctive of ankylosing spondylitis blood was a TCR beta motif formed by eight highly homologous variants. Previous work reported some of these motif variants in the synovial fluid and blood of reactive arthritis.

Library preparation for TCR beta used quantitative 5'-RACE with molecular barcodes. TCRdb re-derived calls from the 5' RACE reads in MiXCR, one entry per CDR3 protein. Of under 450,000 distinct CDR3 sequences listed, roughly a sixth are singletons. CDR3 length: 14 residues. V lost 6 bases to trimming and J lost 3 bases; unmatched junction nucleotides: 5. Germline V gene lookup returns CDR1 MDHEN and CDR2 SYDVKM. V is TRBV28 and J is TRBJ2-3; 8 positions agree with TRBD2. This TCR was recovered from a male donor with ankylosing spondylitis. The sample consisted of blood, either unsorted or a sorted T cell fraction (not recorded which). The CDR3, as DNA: TGTGCCAGCAGCCTCCCGGGGGGGACAGATACGCAGTATTTT. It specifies CASSLPGGTDTQYF.